Listed below are T cell receptor beta chains from one sample, sequenced in a study of T cell changes during pregnancy in multiple sclerosis. This table comes from immunoSEQ multiplex PCR, and its TCRdb copy is limited to in-frame clones, with some not included. The sample yields almost 50,000 clones, around 94% seen once. The source material was CD4+ T cells from peripheral blood mononuclear cells, sampled in the second trimester of pregnancy. Source of these receptors: a female donor in good health, enrolled as a control in a pregnancy study. The conserved cysteine and the conserved F or W are not part of the CDR3 here. D genes are given only for firm matches.

cdr3_aa j_call d_call v_call
ASSEPGLAGLGTQY TRBJ2-3 TRBD2 TRBV25-1
AWSPPGVPHEQY TRBJ2-7 - TRBV30
ASSPFTGNYEQY TRBJ2-7 - TRBV5-1
ASSLQGAVYGYT TRBJ1-2 TRBD1 TRBV19
ASSLITGGWV TRBJ2-1 TRBD2 TRBV7-2
ASSFTAFTDTQY TRBJ2-3 - TRBV11-3
ASNTVSSYEQY - - TRBV2
ASSLTGGNEKLF TRBJ1-4 TRBD1 TRBV5-4
AWSTAEGYT TRBJ1-2 - TRBV30
ASSPGRGETQY TRBJ2-5 - TRBV18
ASSQDLAARHEKLF TRBJ1-4 - TRBV4-3
ASSSVYGSGNTIY TRBJ1-3 - TRBV7-8
ASSPDRAKNTEAF TRBJ1-1 TRBD1 TRBV18
ASSESRENQPQH TRBJ1-5 - TRBV10-2
ASSVEGGSYGYT TRBJ1-2 TRBD1 TRBV9
ASSYSNRAGY TRBJ1-1 - TRBV6-6
ASSHGTSGEYEQY TRBJ2-7 TRBD2 TRBV4-2
ASRTTHYGYT TRBJ1-2 - TRBV28
ASSPPGQGAKDGYGYT TRBJ1-2 TRBD1 TRBV5-6
ASSPKLAGGETQY TRBJ2-5 TRBD2 TRBV9
ASSQLRGQKGYT TRBJ1-2 TRBD1 TRBV14
ASSCKDSDGSSSYNSPLH TRBJ1-6 - TRBV7-3
ASKLGEGRTMNTEAF TRBJ1-1 - TRBV11-2
ASSLWRGTDTQY TRBJ2-3 - TRBV5-1
ASSPRQGPTEAF TRBJ1-1 TRBD1 TRBV18
ASSLRRGSFEQY TRBJ2-7 - TRBV27
ASSQGTGGFYGYT TRBJ1-2 TRBD1 TRBV4-3
ASSSTSAYEQY TRBJ2-7 TRBD2 TRBV11-3
ASTGDRLEAF TRBJ1-1 - TRBV19
ASSKQTAGGLQETQY TRBJ2-5 TRBD2 TRBV19
ASSLERQAYEQY TRBJ2-7 - TRBV11-2
ASSRRTGSLQETQY TRBJ2-5 TRBD1 TRBV14
ASSQDPRGDTGELF TRBJ2-2 - TRBV4-3
AWRRGGIYEQY TRBJ2-7 - TRBV30
ASSLLLPSSYNEQF TRBJ2-1 - TRBV5-1
ASSLVASEAF TRBJ1-1 - TRBV5-4
ASSLRQGFDYGYT TRBJ1-2 TRBD1 TRBV7-9
ASSLQVQETQY TRBJ2-5 - TRBV7-3
AISDGPGDTEAF TRBJ1-1 - TRBV10-3
ASSANTGSSGNTIY TRBJ1-3 - TRBV18
ASSAGQGETDTQY TRBJ2-3 TRBD1 TRBV9
AWSPTSGTQY TRBJ2-3 TRBD2 TRBV30
ASSQTYSGTSGSGANVLT TRBJ2-6 TRBD2 TRBV4-3
ASSVTGDPGETQY TRBJ2-5 - TRBV9
ASSLRTDSGNTIY TRBJ1-3 - TRBV11-3
ASSPELNSGNTIY TRBJ1-3 - TRBV7-2
ASSHGTEEKLF TRBJ1-4 - TRBV18
ASRKQDRALEAF TRBJ1-1 TRBD1 TRBV19
ASSSQSRGNYEQF TRBJ2-1 - TRBV7-2
ASSEATGSATNEKLF TRBJ1-4 - TRBV6-1
ASRIAGGSDTQY TRBJ2-3 TRBD2 TRBV14
ASSLGGQGLNTEAF TRBJ1-1 TRBD1 TRBV11-2
ASSEELAGLNEQF TRBJ2-1 TRBD2 TRBV2
ASSLQTNRGQTYGYT TRBJ1-2 TRBD1 TRBV5-1